This T cell receptor beta chain comes out of a study of radiotherapy plus CTLA-4 blockade in lung cancer. In the study overall: Objective response was observed in roughly 20% of patients, and disease control in about 30%. Broader study findings: Expansion of tumor-derived TCR clones was observed in blood after radiotherapy plus ipilimumab.

As regards this clone: Antigen: not known.

With V trimmed by 5 bases and J by 5 bases, 11 bases remained unmatched. The CDR3 totals 15 residues. CDR1 is SGDLS and CDR2 is YYNGEE in the germline V gene. Repertoires were generated with immunoSEQ multiplex PCR, while TCRdb's copy carries only in-frame clones and drops some. The table lists 35,000 to 50,000 clones, about 70% of them singletons. Sequenced here: peripheral blood, sampled from a patient treated with radiotherapy plus ipilimumab. This receptor was identified in a human donor with non-small cell lung cancer who had a partial response to radiotherapy plus ipilimumab. The chain couples TRBV9 to TRBJ1-2; 8 bases are shared with TRBD1. The CDR3 coding sequence is TGTGCCAGCAGTTCCGGACAGGGATTAGGATATGGCTACACCTTC. Amino acid sequence: CASSSGQGLGYGYTF. The whole variable domain, filled in from reference TRBV9 and TRBJ1-2, reads DSGVTQTPKHLITATGQRVTLRCSPRSGDLSVYWYQQSLDQGLQFLIQYYNGEERAKGNILERFSAQQFPDLHSELNLSSLELGDSALYFCASSSGQGLGYGYTFGSGTRLTVV.